This TCR beta chain was sequenced for a study of siplizumab effects on memory and regulatory T cells. The V and J ends lost 5 bases and 1 base respectively, with 14 bases between them. Germline assignment: CDR1 GTSNPN and CDR2 SVGIG (reference sequence). The CDR3 consists of 14 residues. Study results and limitations: Siplizumab cultures yielded proliferating Tregs whose suppressive function was not confirmed.

A note on this clone: The antigen is undetermined.

For every sample, 75,000 to 100,000 TCR templates were assayed. Data came from immunoSEQ multiplex PCR; TCRdb stores just in-frame clones and leaves some out. Of some 70,000 clones listed, 80% to 90% are singletons. The sample comprised Tregs sorted from blood. V gene TRBV30 combines with J gene TRBJ1-1; no clear D. The TCR originated in a human donor in good health. CDR3 residues: CAWGFRHSNTEAFF. In nucleotides, the CDR3 is TGTGCCTGGGGGTTCCGGCACTCGAACACTGAAGCTTTCTTT.